These 18 T cell receptor beta chains were all obtained from the same sample, sequenced in a study of blood T cell dynamics during melanoma immunotherapy (TCRdb year 2020). The receptor library was made with the immunoSEQ multiplex PCR assay. In its TCRdb copy, this immuneACCESS table keeps in-frame sequences only and misses some clones. Where compared with another copy, unresolved V genes explain less than half of these, and the others have no known cause. This sample comprises several thousand clones, roughly 87% of them detected only once. The ten largest account for more than 6% of the sample. Sample time point, as interpreted from the label and publication: week 3, after first cycle of checkpoint inhibitor. Sequencing was performed on blood, taken from a patient treated with checkpoint blockade. Receptor source: a human donor with melanoma.

The V call is TRBV20-1, the J call TRBJ1-6; D remains ambiguous. CDR1 is DFQATT and CDR2 is SNEGSKA in the germline V gene (reference sequence). The CDR3 length is 11 residues. Deletions cut 4 bases from V and 14 bases from J, with 12 bases between. The CDR3 region is CSATGGFTLHF. The CDR3 nucleotides are TGCAGTGCTACGGGTGGTTTCACCCTCCACTTT.

J is TRBJ2-3 and V is TRBV19; no firm D call. Per germline, CDR1 LNHDA and CDR2 SQIVND (reference sequence). The length of the CDR3 is 15 residues. Trimming left V 6 bases short and J 0 bases short, with 13 bases between. Here the CDR3 DNA reads TGTGCCAGTAGCTCGTGGGCTTCTAGCACAGATACGCAGTATTTT. It yields the protein CASSSWASSTDTQYF.

The gene calls are TRBV10-3 and TRBJ2-2, with 9 bases lining up with TRBD1. This CDR3 contains 16 residues. The junction had 0 bases not matched to a gene; V was cut back by 0 bases and J by 1 base. Germline V gene data show CDR1 as ENHRY and CDR2 as SYGVKD. DNA of the CDR3: TGTGCCATCAGTGAGTCGGGACAGGGGAACACCGGGGAGCTGTTTTTT. It translates to CAISESGQGNTGELFF.

The chain recombines TRBV11-2 with TRBJ2-1; D might be TRBD2 (5 bases). Trimming removed 5 bases from V and 8 bases from J, with 25 bases in between. CDR3 size: 17 residues. Germline CDR1 SGHAT, CDR2 FQNNGV. CDR3 nucleotide sequence: TGTGCCAGCAGCCCCCGGGGTAGCACGGGCCTTGCGGATGAGCAGTTCTTC. This gives the protein CASSPRGSTGLADEQFF.

This chain joins TRBV15 and TRBJ1-3, with TRBD1 matching over 10 bases. The V gene end was trimmed by 3 bases and the J gene end by 4 bases; junction bases not matched to a gene: 3. Germline V gene lookup returns CDR1 LNHNV and CDR2 YYDKDF (reference sequence). CDR3 size: 15 residues. The CDR3 DNA reads TGTGCCACCAGCAGCGACAGGGGGCGAGGAAACACCATATATTTT. Protein product: CATSSDRGRGNTIYF.

The chain uses TRBV2 and TRBJ2-5; 12 positions agree with TRBD2. Unmatched junction bases numbered 4, after V lost 7 bases and J lost 4 bases. Germline V CDR1 and CDR2: SNHLY, FYNNEI. The CDR3 extends over 14 amino acids. This CDR3 reads CASTGLAGPETQYF. CDR3 sequence (DNA): TGTGCCAGCACCGGACTAGCGGGGCCAGAGACCCAGTACTTC.

This clone was detected a few times. The chain carries TRBV9 and TRBJ2-2; the D is unclear. V gave up 4 bases and J gave up 8 bases, with 18 bases separating them. This CDR3 contains 15 residues. Germline CDR1 is SGDLS and CDR2 is YYNGEE. The CDR3 here is CASSLGTTGRGELFF. The CDR3, as DNA: TGTGCCAGCAGCCTCGGAACGACTGGCCGGGGGGAGCTGTTTTTT.

Only a few counts were recorded for this clone. The chain carries TRBV28 and TRBJ1-5, with unresolved D. The germline CDR1 and CDR2 sequences are MDHEN and SYDVKM. V was clipped by 5 bases and J by 7 bases, with 12 bases between them. The CDR3 length is 13 residues. CDR3 sequence: CASSGSKGQPQHF. DNA for the CDR3: TGTGCCAGCAGTGGATCCAAGGGACAGCCCCAGCATTTT.

The rearrangement joins TRBV9 to TRBJ2-1; D gene unclear. Trimming took 0 bases from V and 0 from J, leaving 7 bases between them. The CDR3 covers 15 residues. CDR1 SGDLS and CDR2 YYNGEE come from the germline V gene. CDR3 loop: CASSVEDSSYNEQFF. The CDR3 DNA sequence: TGTGCCAGCAGCGTAGAGGATAGCTCCTACAATGAGCAGTTCTTC.

The chain links TRBV30 to TRBJ2-2; D may be TRBD2 (6 bases). The CDR3 consists of 16 residues. V shed 5 bases and J shed 3 bases, with 19 bases lying between them. Germline V lookup: CDR1 GTSNPN, CDR2 SVGIG (reference sequence). CDR3 bases: TGTGCCTGGCGGCCTCTCCGGGACTCAGACACCGGGGAGCTGTTTTTT. This codes for CAWRPLRDSDTGELFF.

The chain recombines TRBV10-3 with TRBJ2-1; D possibly corresponds to TRBD1 (6 bases). The CDR3 contains 13 residues. Trimming took off 4 bases at V and 7 bases at J, with 11 bases between the two ends. The germline V gene encodes CDR1 ENHRY and CDR2 SYGVKD. The CDR3 bases are TGTGCCATCAGTGTAGGGGGTAAGAATGAGCAGTTCTTC. Translation gives CAISVGGKNEQFF.

The CDR3 DNA reads as TGTGCCAGTAGTCTGCGTGGAGCAGGGGCGGGGAATGAAAAACTGTTTTTT. Translation: CASSLRGAGAGNEKLFF. The chain couples TRBV19 to TRBJ1-4, with TRBD1 as a possible D gene (6 bases). The V gene's germline CDR1 is LNHDA and CDR2 SQIVND (reference sequence). CDR3 length: 17 residues. Trimming removed 5 bases at V and 5 bases at J, with 21 bases between.

The count of this clone is one. The chain has TRBV28 and TRBJ2-2, with 13 bases identical to TRBD2. Germline V gives CDR1 MDHEN, CDR2 SYDVKM. The junction had 19 bases not matched to a gene; V was cut back by 7 bases and J by 8 bases. This CDR3 spans 19 amino acids. The CDR3 spells CASTFLRVGGTSGAGELFF. In DNA form, the CDR3 reads TGTGCCAGCACTTTCTTGCGTGTAGGGGGGACTAGCGGGGCTGGGGAGCTGTTTTTT.

V and J are TRBV5-6 and TRBJ1-1; tentatively, D is TRBD1 (6 bases). Germline V CDR1 and CDR2: SGHDT, YYEEEE. The ends were cut back, 0 bases at V and 4 bases at J, with 19 bases in the middle. This CDR3 contains 17 residues. CDR3 DNA sequence: TGTGCCAGCAGCTTGGAGGGTGGGGGGCGCCCCGGCACTGAAGCTTTCTTT. Protein sequence: CASSLEGGGRPGTEAFF.

This clone was detected only once. The V gene is TRBV7-6, the J gene TRBJ1-2; 7 nucleotides agree with TRBD1. The CDR3 is made up of 13 amino acids. Germline CDR1 and CDR2: SGHVS and FNYEAQ. V lost 5 bases to trimming and J lost 5 bases; unmatched junction nucleotides: 5. Written as DNA, the CDR3 is TGTGCCAGCAGCGGAGGGGGCTGGTATGGCTACACCTTC. It is translated as CASSGGGWYGYTF.

The chain recombines TRBV27 with TRBJ2-2; 8 nucleotides match TRBD1. Germline CDR1 and CDR2: MNHEY and SMNVEV (reference sequence). The CDR3 contains 14 residues. V gave up 6 bases and J gave up 5 bases; unmatched junction bases: 5. This CDR3 reads CASRTGAGTGELFF. The CDR3, as DNA: TGTGCCAGCAGGACAGGGGCGGGAACCGGGGAGCTGTTTTTT.

The chain recombines TRBV6-1 with TRBJ2-7; D is ambiguous. Germline V gene sequence: CDR1 MNHNS, CDR2 SASEGT. V lost 7 bases and J 2 bases, leaving 9 bases between the germline ends. The CDR3 is made up of 12 amino acids. The CDR3 here is CASMYGAYEQYF. CDR3 coding DNA: TGTGCCAGCATGTACGGAGCCTACGAGCAGTACTTC.

The sample holds a few counts of this clone. V gene TRBV9 combines with J gene TRBJ2-7; D is unclear. The V gene lost 3 bases and the J gene lost 5 bases, with 12 bases spanning the gap. CDR3 length: 13 residues. Germline CDR1 and CDR2: SGDLS and YYNGEE. The chain's CDR3 is CASSASGSDEQYF. The CDR3 DNA reads TGTGCCAGCAGCGCCAGTGGGTCCGACGAGCAGTACTTC.